One sample yielded the 15 T cell receptor beta chains listed below, sequenced in a study of Graves' ophthalmopathy and Graves' hyperthyroidism. From RNA, the CDR3 regions of TCR beta chains were amplified and sequenced. The authors performed first-round RT-PCR with HTBI primers and then a second-round multiplex PCR. A single record per CDR3 protein comes from TCRdb applying MiXCR to the multiplex PCR reads. This sample has about 480,000 distinct CDR3 sequences, with approximately 15% found just once. Sequenced: blood. The receptors were gathered from a young woman with Graves' ophthalmopathy.

The table lists this clonotype with many counts. The chain carries TRBV12-3 or TRBV12-4 and TRBJ2-7, with 8 bases lining up with TRBD1. Trimming at V came to 3 bases and at J to 6 bases, leaving 7 bases not matched to a gene. The CDR3 length is 14 residues. The CDR3 sequence is CASSFMQGAREQYF. The CDR3 DNA is TGTGCCAGCAGTTTTATGCAGGGGGCGCGCGAGCAGTACTTC.

In its sample, this clonotype was seen many times. This chain joins TRBV19 and TRBJ1-5; TRBD1 agrees at 7 bases. This CDR3 is 15 amino acids long. The V and J ends lost 5 bases and 3 bases, in that order; junction bases with no gene match: 7. Germline loops: CDR1 LNHDA, CDR2 SQIVND (reference sequence). CDR3 residues: CASSPGQANNQPQHF. The CDR3, as DNA: TGTGCCAGTAGTCCCGGACAGGCAAACAATCAGCCCCAGCATTTT.

This clonotype was counted many times. J is TRBJ2-7 and V is TRBV15, with a possible D match to TRBD1 (6 bases). The CDR3 has 13 residues. The germline V gene encodes CDR1 LNHNV and CDR2 YYDKDF (reference sequence). Trimming took 6 bases from V and 5 from J, leaving 14 bases between them. The CDR3 is CATRGRGLHEQYF. The DNA for the CDR3 is TGTGCCACCAGAGGCAGGGGCTTGCACGAGCAGTACTTC. Looking up the rest from reference TRBV15 and TRBJ2-7 gives the full variable domain: DAMVIQNPRYQVTQFGKPVTLSCSQTLNHNVMYWYQQKSSQAPKLLFHYYDKDFNNEADTPDNFQSRRPNTSFCFLDIRSPGLGDTAMYLCATRGRGLHEQYFGPGTRLTVT.

This chain uses TRBV5-5 with TRBJ1-5, with a weak D call TRBD1 (6 bases). The CDR3 spans 15 residues. Germline V gene sequence: CDR1 SGHKS, CDR2 YYEKEE (reference sequence). Trimming left V 4 bases short and J 0 bases short, with 11 bases between. The CDR3 protein is CASSVGTLSNQPQHF. CDR3 DNA sequence: TGTGCCAGCAGCGTCGGGACACTTAGCAATCAGCCCCAGCATTTT.

This clonotype was seen many times. V and J are TRBV11-2 and TRBJ2-7; 11 positions agree with TRBD1. The CDR3 loop spans 15 amino acids. The germline gives CDR1 SGHAT, CDR2 FQNNGV. The V gene end was trimmed by 5 bases and the J gene end by 3 bases; junction bases not matched to a gene: 6. CDR3 sequence (DNA): TGTGCCAGCAGCCCCCGGGACAGGGGGGACTACGAGCAGTACTTC. Its protein product is CASSPRDRGDYEQYF.

With respect to this clonotype: This may be a read error: a much more frequent sequence differs by one nucleotide. This chain links TRBV27 with TRBJ1-2; TRBD1 matches 7 bases. This CDR3 is built from 13 residues. Germline V CDR1 and CDR2: MNHEY, SMNVEV (reference sequence). CDR3 residues: CVSSLGDSHGYTF. CDR3 coding DNA: TGTGTCAGCAGTTTAGGGGACAGCCATGGCTACACCTTC.

This clonotype was observed many times. V is TRBV20-1 and J is TRBJ1-5; D gene uncertain. Trimming shortened V by 6 bases and J by 1 base, and 16 bases separated the two germline ends. The germline V gene has CDR1 DFQATT and CDR2 SNEGSKA (reference sequence). The CDR3 runs to 15 residues. The CDR3 coding sequence is TGCAGTGCGAAGCCGGAGGAAAGGAGCAATCAGCCCCAGCATTTT. As protein: CSAKPEERSNQPQHF.

This clonotype was found many times. The CDR3 DNA reads as TGTGCCAGCAGCTTAGGAACTTTCGAAGAGACCCAGTACTTC. As protein: CASSLGTFEETQYF. V usage is TRBV7-8 and J usage is TRBJ2-5; D is uncertain. Between the trimmed V and J ends, which lost 1 base and 3 bases, there was a span of 9 bases. Germline V gives CDR1 SGHVS, CDR2 FQNEAQ. The CDR3 is 14 residues long.

Ten or more counts support this clonotype. The chain carries TRBV14 and TRBJ1-2; unclear D gene. Germline CDR1 and CDR2: SGHDN and FVKESK. The CDR3 loop spans 13 amino acids. V was trimmed by 1 base and J by 6 bases, leaving 9 bases between them. The CDR3 sequence: CASSQVRLDGYTF. CDR3 nucleotides: TGTGCCAGCAGCCAAGTCCGACTAGATGGCTACACCTTC.

This clonotype was detected ten times or more. The chain has TRBV7-6 and TRBJ2-7; D uncertain. Germline CDR1 SGHVS, CDR2 FNYEAQ. CDR3 length: 15 residues. V was pared by 1 base and J by 1 base, with 11 bases between. This CDR3 reads CASSLGLGRSYEQYF. The CDR3 DNA follows: TGTGCCAGCAGCTTAGGTTTAGGCCGATCCTACGAGCAGTACTTC.

This clonotype appeared a few times. This chain connects TRBV9 to TRBJ2-2; unclear D gene. The CDR3 extends over 15 amino acids. The V and J ends lost 0 bases and 6 bases respectively, with 12 bases between them. Germline V gene data show CDR1 as SGDLS and CDR2 as YYNGEE. CDR3: CASSVVGNMAGELFF. DNA of the CDR3: TGTGCCAGCAGCGTAGTGGGGAACATGGCCGGGGAGCTGTTTTTT.

This clonotype has ten or more counts. The V call is TRBV4-1, the J call TRBJ2-7; 7 bases fit TRBD1. The CDR3 extends over 13 amino acids. CDR1 and CDR2 (germline): MGHRA, YSYEKL. The V gene end was trimmed by 1 base and the J gene end by 6 bases; junction bases not matched to a gene: 3. The CDR3 here is CASSQGQGGEQYF. The CDR3 DNA reads TGCGCCAGCAGCCAAGGACAGGGCGGCGAGCAGTACTTC.

This clonotype was seen repeatedly, ten times or more. V is TRBV29-1 and J is TRBJ2-7; 7 bases are a match to TRBD1. The CDR3 contains 15 residues. V shed 0 bases, J shed 1 base, and the junction held 6 bases outside the gene matches. The V gene's germline CDR1 is SQVTM and CDR2 ANQGSEA. The CDR3 reads CSVEDGTVESYEQYF. The CDR3 nucleotides read TGCAGCGTTGAAGATGGGACAGTTGAGTCCTACGAGCAGTACTTC.

The J gene is TRBJ2-7, the V gene TRBV12-3 or TRBV12-4; possibly TRBD2 for D (5 bases). The CDR3 runs to 15 residues. Trimming pared 3 bases from V and 3 bases from J, leaving 15 bases between. CDR3 bases: TGTGCCAGCAGTTTTCGTGACTCCGGACTCTACGAGCAGTACTTC. This sequence encodes CASSFRDSGLYEQYF.

This clonotype was observed at least ten times. The chain couples TRBV6-1 to TRBJ2-7; maybe TRBD2 (5 bases). CDR3 length equals 13 residues. Germline V lookup: CDR1 MNHNS, CDR2 SASEGT. The V end lost 9 bases, the J end lost 2 bases, and 14 bases lay between the germline ends. The CDR3 spells CASQRGSPYEQYF. In DNA, the CDR3 is TGTGCCAGTCAAAGAGGGAGCCCCTACGAGCAGTACTTC.